Presented here are 31 T cell receptor beta chains from one specimen sequenced in a study of T cell responses to AZD1222 COVID-19 vaccine. Data came from immunoSEQ multiplex PCR; TCRdb stores just in-frame clones and leaves some out. The sample carries almost 70,000 clones, 83% recorded once. Here the sequenced sample was peripheral blood, taken 28 days after the second AZD1222 dose. The receptors were sampled from an adult who received the AZD1222 COVID-19 vaccine.

The DNA of the CDR3 is TGTGCCAGCAGCCCAAAGGGGACGACTAATGAAAAACTGTTTTTT. This codes for CASSPKGTTNEKLFF. This rearrangement joins TRBV14 to TRBJ1-4; D may be TRBD1 (5 bases). V was pared by 4 bases and J by 2 bases, with 11 bases between. From germline, CDR1 is SGHDN and CDR2 FVKESK. CDR3 length: 15 amino acids.

The CDR3 is CATRRDRGTGELFF. CDR3 coding DNA: TGTGCCACCAGAAGGGACAGGGGAACCGGGGAGCTGTTTTTT. The chain couples TRBV27 to TRBJ2-2; 10 positions match TRBD1. The CDR3 runs 14 residues. Germline-derived CDR1 and CDR2 are MNHEY and SMNVEV (reference sequence). Trimming took 10 bases from V and 5 from J; bases not matched to a gene: 7.

The J gene is TRBJ2-3, the V gene TRBV7-9, with 7 bases aligning to TRBD2. With V trimmed by 5 bases and J by 2 bases, 13 bases remained unmatched. Germline V gene lookup returns CDR1 SEHNR and CDR2 FQNEAQ (reference sequence). The CDR3 totals 17 residues. CDR3 DNA sequence: TGTGCCAGCAGCCTTGGAGTGGGGGGAGGGCCCACAGATACGCAGTATTTT. Translation: CASSLGVGGGPTDTQYF.

This clone was seen only a few times. This chain connects TRBV19 to TRBJ2-4, with D hard to call. The V gene's germline CDR1 is LNHDA and CDR2 SQIVND (reference sequence). The V and J ends lost 5 bases and 7 bases respectively, with 18 bases between them. CDR3 length: 15 residues. CDR3 in amino acids: CASSASRLFSNIQYF. DNA of the CDR3: TGTGCCAGTAGTGCCTCGCGACTCTTTAGTAACATTCAGTACTTC. Variable domain in full (rest from reference TRBV19 and TRBJ2-4): DGGITQSPKYLFRKEGQNVTLSCEQNLNHDAMYWYRQDPGQGLRLIYYSQIVNDFQKGDIAEGYSVSREKKESFPLTVTSAQKNPTAFYLCASSASRLFSNIQYFGAGTRLSVL.

This clone was recorded only once. J is TRBJ1-1 and V is TRBV9; D ambiguous. V lost 4 bases and J 3 bases, leaving 7 bases between the germline ends. This CDR3 region has 12 residues. The germline gives CDR1 SGDLS, CDR2 YYNGEE. The CDR3 reads CASSSGDTEAFF. DNA of the CDR3: TGTGCCAGCAGCTCCGGGGACACTGAAGCTTTCTTT.

The chain carries TRBV6-5 and TRBJ1-6; 9 positions match TRBD1. J lost 7 bases, V lost 6 bases, and 7 bases had no gene match. The germline V gene encodes CDR1 MNHEY and CDR2 SVGAGI. This CDR3 is 15 amino acids long. The CDR3 is CASRPTGGSNSPLHF. The CDR3 DNA is TGTGCCAGCAGACCGACAGGGGGTAGCAATTCACCCCTCCACTTT.

This rearrangement joins TRBV5-1 to TRBJ1-4, with D unresolved. The CDR3 spans 14 residues. Trimming left V 1 base short and J 4 bases short, with 8 bases between. Germline V lookup: CDR1 SGHRS, CDR2 YFSETQ. The CDR3 reads CASSLRGINEKLFF. As DNA, the CDR3 is TGCGCCAGCAGCTTGAGAGGGATTAATGAAAAACTGTTTTTT.

This chain links TRBV4-2 with TRBJ2-1; maybe TRBD1 (5 bases). V lost 5 bases and J lost 7, with 12 bases in between. This CDR3 has 13 residues. The V gene's germline CDR1 is LGHNA and CDR2 YNFKEQ. Here the CDR3 reads CASSMPQGNEQFF. CDR3 bases: TGTGCCAGCAGCATGCCCCAGGGTAATGAGCAGTTCTTC.

The chain carries TRBV10-2 and TRBJ2-7; 14 bases align to TRBD2. Germline trimming cut 6 bases from V and 7 bases from J; bases unmatched to any gene: 5. This CDR3 region has 14 residues. Germline CDR1 WSHSY, CDR2 SAAADI. The CDR3 protein is CASRPGLAGAEQYF. In DNA form, the CDR3 reads TGCGCCAGCAGGCCGGGACTAGCGGGGGCTGAGCAGTACTTC.

The gene calls are TRBV6-5 and TRBJ2-1, with D tentatively TRBD2 (5 bases). Trimming removed 6 bases at V and 7 bases at J, with 13 bases between. The germline gives CDR1 MNHEY, CDR2 SVGAGI. The CDR3 spans 13 residues. The CDR3 protein is CASSRPGLNEQFF. The CDR3 DNA sequence: TGTGCCAGCAGCCGTCCGGGGTTGAATGAGCAGTTCTTC.

The CDR3 nucleotides are TGTGCCAGCAGTTTGGAGGGATCGACCCTCCTGACTTTC. Its translation: CASSLEGSTLLTF. The chain employs TRBV27 and TRBJ2-6, with D possibly matching TRBD2 (6 bases). This CDR3 comprises 13 residues. Per the germline V gene, CDR1 is MNHEY and CDR2 is SMNVEV (reference sequence). V was pared by 3 bases and J by 14 bases, with 14 bases between.

The chain employs TRBV7-6 and TRBJ1-5; 8 nucleotides line up with TRBD1. The CDR3 is 15 residues long. Germline CDR1 and CDR2: SGHVS and FNYEAQ. Germline trimming cut 3 bases from V and 6 bases from J; bases unmatched to any gene: 7. CDR3 amino acids: CASSLLQGGGQPQHF. In DNA, the CDR3 is TGTGCCAGCAGCTTGTTACAGGGGGGAGGTCAGCCCCAGCATTTT. The full variable domain, its missing parts supplied by reference TRBV7-6 and TRBJ1-5, is GAGVSQSPRYKVTKRGQDVALRCDPISGHVSLYWYRQALGQGPEFLTYFNYEAQQDKSGLPNDRFSAERPEGSISTLTIQRTEQRDSAMYRCASSLLQGGGQPQHFGDGTRLSIL.

This chain uses TRBV4-2 with TRBJ2-1; TRBD2 matches 11 bases. Trimming at V came to 0 bases and at J to 8 bases, leaving 6 bases not matched to a gene. The germline V gene encodes CDR1 LGHNA and CDR2 YNFKEQ. The CDR3 covers 16 residues. CDR3 in amino acids: CASSQDSGRAWHEQFF. CDR3 nucleotides: TGTGCCAGCAGCCAAGATAGCGGGAGGGCTTGGCATGAGCAGTTCTTC.

This clone came up once. The V and J genes are TRBV7-9 and TRBJ1-3; D not certain. This CDR3 has 15 amino acids. CDR1 and CDR2 (germline): SEHNR, FQNEAQ (reference sequence). The germline V and J ends were trimmed by 3 bases and 3 bases, with 12 bases remaining between them. The CDR3 loop reads CASSFRERSGNTIYF. CDR3 nucleotides: TGTGCCAGCAGCTTTAGGGAACGTAGTGGAAACACCATATATTTT.

This rearrangement joins TRBV6-6 to TRBJ1-2, with D maybe TRBD1 (5 bases). From germline, CDR1 is MNHNY and CDR2 SVGAGI (reference sequence). This CDR3 contains 12 residues. V was pared by 6 bases and J by 8 bases, with 13 bases between. In DNA form, the CDR3 reads TGTGCCAGCAGCCTCAGGGAGGGGGGCTACACCTTC. It is translated as CASSLREGGYTF.

A single count supports this clone. The genes are TRBV15 and TRBJ2-7; TRBD1 might be the D (6 bases). CDR3 length: 15 amino acids. V was trimmed by 4 bases and J by 2 bases, leaving 15 bases between them. CDR1 LNHNV and CDR2 YYDKDF come from the germline V gene (reference sequence). The CDR3 DNA reads as TGTGCCACCAGCATCAATCCCGGACAGACCTACGAGCAGTACTTC. This encodes CATSINPGQTYEQYF.

The chain links TRBV24-1 to TRBJ1-5, with 8 positions matching TRBD1. J was trimmed by 0 bases and V by 4 bases; bases with no gene match: 7. The CDR3 contains 17 residues. Germline lookup yields CDR1 KGHDR and CDR2 SFDVKD. CDR3: CATSERTGIYSNQPQHF. CDR3 nucleotides: TGTGCCACCAGTGAAAGGACAGGGATTTATAGCAATCAGCCCCAGCATTTT.

J is TRBJ2-3 and V is TRBV6-5; TRBD2 agrees at 8 bases. Losses at the gene ends were 4 bases for V and 2 bases for J; bases not matched to a gene: 8. The CDR3 is 16 amino acids. CDR1 is MNHEY and CDR2 is SVGAGI in the germline V gene. The chain's CDR3 is CASSSLSGGYTDTQYF. CDR3 nucleotide sequence: TGTGCCAGCAGTTCCCTGAGCGGGGGCTACACAGATACGCAGTATTTT.

This clone has a single count. The chain couples TRBV24-1 to TRBJ2-1; D call uncertain. From germline, CDR1 is KGHDR and CDR2 SFDVKD. Deletions cut 3 bases from V and 6 bases from J, with 14 bases between. The CDR3 loop spans 15 amino acids. For the CDR3, the DNA is TGTGCCACCAGTGATCCCCTTTTAACCCCCAATGAGCAGTTCTTC. It encodes CATSDPLLTPNEQFF.

V and J are TRBV5-5 and TRBJ1-5; D ambiguous. V was pared by 3 bases and J by 4 bases, with 8 bases between. The CDR3 has 13 amino acids. In germline, CDR1 is SGHKS, CDR2 YYEKEE (reference sequence). Here the CDR3 DNA reads TGTGCCAGCAGCTGGGAGCTAAATCAGCCCCAGCATTTT. Translating it yields CASSWELNQPQHF.

J is TRBJ1-1 and V is TRBV12-3 or TRBV12-4, with unresolved D. Trimming took off 7 bases at V and 1 base at J, with 4 bases between the two ends. The CDR3 covers 11 residues. The CDR3 spells CASIRNTEAFF. The CDR3 DNA reads TGTGCCAGCATTAGGAACACTGAAGCTTTCTTT.

The V call is TRBV5-4, the J call TRBJ2-1; 9 positions match TRBD2. V lost 4 bases, J lost 5 bases, and 10 bases stayed unmatched. CDR1 SGHNT and CDR2 YYREEE come from the germline V gene (reference sequence). The length of the CDR3 is 16 residues. CDR3 in amino acids: CASSRTGTSSDNEQFF. In nucleotides, the CDR3 is TGTGCCAGCAGCCGTACCGGGACTAGCAGCGACAATGAGCAGTTCTTC. The full variable domain, completed using reference TRBV5-4 and TRBJ2-1, is ETGVTQSPTHLIKTRGQQVTLRCSSQSGHNTVSWYQQALGQGPQFIFQYYREEENGRGNFPPRFSGLQFPNYSSELNVNALELDDSALYLCASSRTGTSSDNEQFFGPGTRLTVL.

This clone was detected a few times. The V gene is TRBV9, the J gene TRBJ2-1; 15 bases align to TRBD2. This CDR3 has 17 amino acids. The V and J ends lost 0 bases and 5 bases, in that order; junction bases with no gene match: 3. CDR1 SGDLS and CDR2 YYNGEE come from the germline V gene. This chain's CDR3 is CASSVGTSGGADNEQFF. For the CDR3, the DNA is TGTGCCAGCAGCGTAGGGACTAGCGGGGGGGCGGACAATGAGCAGTTCTTC. Together with reference TRBV9 and TRBJ2-1, the CDR3 gives the full variable domain: DSGVTQTPKHLITATGQRVTLRCSPRSGDLSVYWYQQSLDQGLQFLIQYYNGEERAKGNILERFSAQQFPDLHSELNLSSLELGDSALYFCASSVGTSGGADNEQFFGPGTRLTVL.

This chain links TRBV7-6 with TRBJ2-7, with 7 bases lining up with TRBD2. The CDR3 runs 14 residues. Germline trimming cut 1 base from V and 7 bases from J; bases unmatched to any gene: 7. Germline CDR1 is SGHVS and CDR2 is FNYEAQ. DNA for the CDR3: TGTGCCAGCAGCTTAGAGGCGGGAGCGGGGGAGCAGTACTTC. This codes for CASSLEAGAGEQYF.

This rearrangement joins TRBV18 to TRBJ1-1; D unresolved. From germline, CDR1 is KGHSH and CDR2 LQKENI. CDR3 length: 13 residues. Trimming took off 0 bases at V and 6 bases at J, with 8 bases between the two ends. The CDR3 sequence: CASSPPGEAEAFF. In DNA, the CDR3 is TGTGCCAGCTCACCACCGGGTGAGGCTGAAGCTTTCTTT.

This clone was recorded only once. The rearrangement links TRBV2 to TRBJ2-7; 7 nucleotides agree with TRBD1. The length of the CDR3 is 13 residues. Germline CDR1 reads SNHLY; CDR2 reads FYNNEI. J was trimmed by 0 bases and V by 11 bases; bases with no gene match: 7. CDR3 coding DNA: TGTGCCGGATCGGGACAGTTCTCCTACGAGCAGTACTTC. Protein sequence: CAGSGQFSYEQYF. Filled out from reference TRBV2 and TRBJ2-7, the complete variable domain reads EPEVTQTPSHQVTQMGQEVILRCVPISNHLYFYWYRQILGQKVEFLVSFYNNEISEKSEIFDDQFSVERPDGSNFTLKIRSTKLEDSAMYFCAGSGQFSYEQYFGPGTRLTVT.

Only a few counts were recorded for this clone. The gene calls are TRBV15 and TRBJ1-1; no clear D. Germline CDR1 reads LNHNV; CDR2 reads YYDKDF (reference sequence). The CDR3 extends over 15 amino acids. Between the trimmed V and J ends, which lost 3 bases and 5 bases, there was a span of 16 bases. The CDR3 is CATSRDRVTRTEAFF. For the CDR3, the DNA is TGTGCCACCAGCAGGGATCGGGTTACTCGGACTGAAGCTTTCTTT.

The chain couples TRBV18 to TRBJ1-1; D remains unclear. This CDR3 is built from 12 residues. Germline CDR1 and CDR2: KGHSH and LQKENI. Between the trimmed V and J ends, which lost 5 bases and 2 bases, there was a span of 6 bases. The CDR3 loop reads CASSKVNTEAFF. CDR3 bases: TGTGCCAGCTCAAAGGTTAACACTGAAGCTTTCTTT.

This clone has a handful of counts. The CDR3, as DNA: TGTGCCAGCAGCTTATTTAACAGGACAGCCCTTTACGAGCAGTACTTC. This translates into CASSLFNRTALYEQYF. This chain joins TRBV7-9 and TRBJ2-7, with TRBD1 as a possible D gene (6 bases). The length of the CDR3 is 16 residues. With 2 bases removed from V and 4 bases from J, the gap between germline ends came to 18 bases. Germline CDR1 is SEHNR and CDR2 is FQNEAQ (reference sequence).

The chain combines TRBV4-2 with TRBJ2-7; 7 nucleotides match TRBD2. Germline V CDR1 and CDR2: LGHNA, YNFKEQ. Trimming cost V 2 bases and J 5 bases; bases outside gene matches: 9. CDR3 size: 15 residues. This chain's CDR3 is CASSQQRGSEDEQYF. CDR3 sequence (DNA): TGTGCCAGCAGCCAACAGCGGGGTTCCGAGGACGAGCAGTACTTC.

The gene calls are TRBV6-6 and TRBJ1-3; TRBD1 agrees at 8 bases. CDR1 is MNHNY and CDR2 is SVGAGI in the germline V gene (reference sequence). The length of the CDR3 is 14 residues. After removal of 5 bases from V and 8 bases from J, the junction contained 8 bases not matched to a gene. CDR3 in amino acids: CASSRQGAQDTIYF. Here the CDR3 DNA reads TGTGCCAGCAGTCGTCAGGGGGCACAGGACACCATATATTTT.